The 24 T cell receptor beta chains listed next were all sequenced from one sample in a study of control samples from healthy donors and cancer patients. Clones were read by immunoSEQ multiplex PCR, and TCRdb kept only the in-frame ones, dropping some. Of about 84,000 clones listed, 91% are singletons. Material: blood. The origin of the receptors is a man aged 45 to 65 in good health.

The chain uses TRBV15 and TRBJ1-1; D call uncertain. The CDR3 runs 12 residues. Germline values: CDR1 LNHNV, CDR2 YYDKDF (reference sequence). V lost 6 bases and J lost 0, with 5 bases in between. CDR3 coding DNA: TGTGCCACCAGTACGGTGAACACTGAAGCTTTCTTT. Protein product: CATSTVNTEAFF. The whole variable domain, remainder taken from reference TRBV15 and TRBJ1-1, is DAMVIQNPRYQVTQFGKPVTLSCSQTLNHNVMYWYQQKSSQAPKLLFHYYDKDFNNEADTPDNFQSRRPNTSFCFLDIRSPGLGDTAMYLCATSTVNTEAFFGQGTRLTVV.

The gene calls are TRBV3-1 (or the pseudogene TRBV3-2) and TRBJ2-6; D unclear. The CDR3 has 17 amino acids. CDR1 is LGHDT, CDR2 YNNKEL, per germline (reference sequence). Trimming stripped 4 bases from V and 0 bases from J, with 13 bases between. DNA of the CDR3: TGTGCCAGCAGCCGCAAATTCCGGGCCTCTGGGGCCAACGTCCTGACTTTC. This encodes CASSRKFRASGANVLTF.

The V call is TRBV4-3, the J call TRBJ2-2; no reliable D call. This CDR3 is built from 15 residues. Germline V CDR1 and CDR2: LGHNA, YSLEER. Trimming took off 0 bases at V and 8 bases at J, with 13 bases between the two ends. The CDR3 sequence: CASSQEAGFGGELFF. Here the CDR3 DNA reads TGCGCCAGCAGCCAAGAGGCCGGGTTCGGGGGGGAGCTGTTTTTT.

The chain couples TRBV3-1 (or the pseudogene TRBV3-2) to TRBJ2-3; weak D call: TRBD2 (6 bases). V was clipped by 0 bases and J by 7 bases, with 17 bases between them. Germline V CDR1 and CDR2: LGHDT, YNNKEL (reference sequence). The CDR3 extends over 16 amino acids. The CDR3 DNA is TGTGCCAGCAGCCAAGATGGCGGGTCCGGGAGAAATACGCAGTATTTT. It translates to CASSQDGGSGRNTQYF.

The V gene is TRBV11-3, the J gene TRBJ2-7; 8 nucleotides line up with TRBD1. CDR3 length: 14 amino acids. J was trimmed by 3 bases and V by 4 bases; bases with no gene match: 5. Germline V gene sequence: CDR1 SGHNT, CDR2 YENEEA. The CDR3 sequence is CASSSRDRSYEQYF. As DNA, the CDR3 is TGTGCCAGCAGCTCCCGGGACAGGAGCTACGAGCAGTACTTC. The full variable domain, in which reference TRBV11-3 and TRBJ2-7 provide the parts outside the CDR3, is EAGVVQSPRYKIIEKKQPVAFWCNPISGHNTLYWYLQNLGQGPELLIRYENEEAVDDSQLPKDRFSAERLKGVDSTLKIQPAELGDSAVYLCASSSRDRSYEQYFGPGTRLTVT.

V and J are TRBV11-2 and TRBJ1-1, with D possibly being TRBD1 (6 bases). V was pared by 5 bases and J by 2 bases, with 12 bases between. Germline CDR1 and CDR2: SGHAT and FQNNGV. This CDR3 is 14 amino acids long. The CDR3 nucleotides read TGTGCCAGCAGCGGAACAGGGCGCAACACTGAAGCTTTCTTT. This codes for CASSGTGRNTEAFF.

The V gene is TRBV2, the J gene TRBJ1-4; TRBD1 aligns across 7 bases. CDR1 SNHLY and CDR2 FYNNEI come from the germline V gene. This CDR3 is built from 13 residues. V was pared by 6 bases and J by 5 bases, with 3 bases of the junction left unmatched. Here the CDR3 reads CASSGTANEKLFF. The CDR3 coding sequence is TGTGCCAGCAGCGGGACAGCAAATGAAAAACTGTTTTTT.

The V gene is TRBV25-1, the J gene TRBJ2-7; D possibly corresponds to TRBD1 (5 bases). The germline gives CDR1 MGHDK, CDR2 SYGVNS. The length of the CDR3 is 11 residues. V shed 7 bases and J shed 4 bases, with 8 bases lying between them. This CDR3 is CASKRGYEQYF. In DNA form, the CDR3 reads TGTGCCAGCAAAAGGGGATACGAGCAGTACTTC.

This chain links TRBV19 with TRBJ1-4; D gene ambiguous. CDR3 size: 14 residues. The germline V gene has CDR1 LNHDA and CDR2 SQIVND (reference sequence). V shed 6 bases and J shed 8 bases, with 16 bases lying between them. Here the CDR3 DNA reads TGTGCCAGTAGCCGACCTAATATACGCGAAAAACTGTTTTTT. Protein product: CASSRPNIREKLFF. Looking up the rest from reference TRBV19 and TRBJ1-4 gives the full variable domain: DGGITQSPKYLFRKEGQNVTLSCEQNLNHDAMYWYRQDPGQGLRLIYYSQIVNDFQKGDIAEGYSVSREKKESFPLTVTSAQKNPTAFYLCASSRPNIREKLFFGSGTQLSVL.

The rearrangement uses TRBV7-2 and TRBJ1-1, with D possibly matching TRBD1 (6 bases). Germline CDR1 and CDR2: SGHTA and FQGNSA. The CDR3 sequence is 16 residues long. V was pared by 2 bases and J by 4 bases, with 17 bases between. CDR3 loop: CASSLSDLQGSTEAFF. In DNA, the CDR3 is TGTGCCAGCAGCTTAAGTGATTTACAGGGCAGCACTGAAGCTTTCTTT.

The chain combines TRBV6-6 with TRBJ2-7; possible D gene TRBD1, 5 bases. The CDR3 runs 13 residues. The germline V and J ends were trimmed by 5 bases and 4 bases, with 12 bases remaining between them. Germline V CDR1 and CDR2: MNHNY, SVGAGI (reference sequence). The CDR3 loop reads CASSTLDRYEQYF. CDR3 bases: TGTGCCAGCAGTACCCTCGACAGATACGAGCAGTACTTC.

This clone was detected once. The chain carries TRBV7-9 and TRBJ1-5, with no clear D. The V gene lost 6 bases and the J gene lost 2 bases, with 5 bases spanning the gap. Germline-derived CDR1 and CDR2 are SEHNR and FQNEAQ (reference sequence). CDR3 length: 12 amino acids. In DNA, the CDR3 is TGTGCCAGCAGAAAGGGCAATCAGCCCCAGCATTTT. Amino acids: CASRKGNQPQHF.

The CDR3 spells CASSAFGGTDPQSSGNTIYF. The CDR3, as DNA: TGTGCCAGCAGCGCCTTCGGGGGGACGGACCCGCAGAGCTCTGGAAACACCATATATTTT. The chain joins TRBV21-1 to TRBJ1-3. TRBV21-1 is deemed a pseudogene. The CDR3 sequence is 20 residues long.

The chain uses TRBV11-2 and TRBJ2-3; TRBD2 agrees at 11 bases. This CDR3 is 19 amino acids long. Trimming at V came to 2 bases and at J to 4 bases, leaving 14 bases not matched to a gene. Germline CDR1 and CDR2: SGHAT and FQNNGV. Written as DNA, the CDR3 is TGTGCCAGCAGCTTAATTCTGTTAGCGGGGGGGCTAGGCGCAGATACGCAGTATTTT. Translation: CASSLILLAGGLGADTQYF.

The chain has TRBV6-2 or TRBV6-3 and TRBJ1-1; possibly TRBD1 for D (5 bases). The CDR3 spans 13 residues. The ends were cut back, 2 bases at V and 4 bases at J, with 8 bases in the middle. Germline V gene sequence: CDR1 MNHEY, CDR2 SVGEGT. The CDR3 coding sequence is TGTGCCAGCAGTTACACAGGAAGCACTGAAGCTTTCTTT. Protein sequence: CASSYTGSTEAFF.

The V call is TRBV10-2, the J call TRBJ1-2; D is uncertain. This CDR3 spans 12 amino acids. The V and J ends lost 8 bases and 2 bases respectively, with 9 bases between them. CDR1 WSHSY and CDR2 SAAADI come from the germline V gene. In DNA form, the CDR3 reads TGCGCCAGCGGGGAACAGAACTATGGCTACACCTTC. It is translated as CASGEQNYGYTF.

The genes are TRBV6-5 and TRBJ1-2; D remains unclear. V was trimmed by 10 bases and J by 5 bases, leaving 11 bases between them. This CDR3 has 11 residues. CDR1 and CDR2 (germline): MNHEY, SVGAGI. In nucleotides, the CDR3 is TGTGCCACTTTGACCCCTTATGGCTACACCTTC. Translating it yields CATLTPYGYTF.

The chain couples TRBV29-1 to TRBJ2-1, with D perhaps TRBD1 or TRBD2 (6 bases each). The germline gives CDR1 SQVTM, CDR2 ANQGSEA. CDR3 length: 15 amino acids. Trimming stripped 1 base from V and 2 bases from J, with 12 bases between. The CDR3 protein is CSVEVRGLPYNEQFF. The CDR3 DNA reads as TGCAGCGTTGAAGTACGGGGGCTACCCTACAATGAGCAGTTCTTC.

The chain links TRBV2 to TRBJ1-2; 8 bases line up with TRBD1. The ends lost 9 bases at V and 7 bases at J; junction bases unmatched: 13. The CDR3 has 14 residues. Germline CDR1 SNHLY, CDR2 FYNNEI. The CDR3: CASIHDQGAGGYTF. The CDR3 coding sequence is TGTGCCAGTATCCACGACCAGGGGGCAGGTGGCTACACCTTC.

V and J are TRBV18 and TRBJ1-1; possibly TRBD1 for D (6 bases). V dropped 0 bases and J dropped 7 bases, with 12 bases sitting between them. Germline-derived CDR1 and CDR2 are KGHSH and LQKENI. CDR3 length equals 14 residues. CDR3 sequence reads: CASSPPRQALEAFF. The CDR3 DNA sequence: TGTGCCAGCTCACCACCCCGACAGGCTCTTGAAGCTTTCTTT.

A few counts support this clone. This chain links TRBV7-2 with TRBJ1-6; TRBD1 might be the D (5 bases). V dropped 6 bases and J dropped 10 bases, with 13 bases sitting between them. The CDR3 has 13 residues. Germline V gives CDR1 SGHTA, CDR2 FQGNSA. The CDR3 loop reads CASRGRAYSPLHF. The DNA of the CDR3 is TGTGCCAGCAGGGGCAGGGCCTACTCACCCCTCCACTTT.

The V gene is TRBV6-2 or TRBV6-3, the J gene TRBJ2-1; 7 positions match TRBD1. Losses at the gene ends were 4 bases for V and 5 bases for J; bases not matched to a gene: 8. Germline CDR1 is MNHEY and CDR2 is SVGEGT. CDR3 length: 15 amino acids. The CDR3 DNA reads TGTGCCAGCAGTTTGGACAGGATTACGAACAATGAGCAGTTCTTC. The encoded protein is CASSLDRITNNEQFF.

This clone was seen only a few times. The CDR3 is CSVLDGSNQPQHF. Here the CDR3 DNA reads TGCAGCGTTTTGGACGGTAGCAATCAGCCCCAGCATTTT. The genes are TRBV29-1 and TRBJ1-5; the D is unclear. Germline CDR1 SQVTM, CDR2 ANQGSEA. This CDR3 has 13 amino acids. V was clipped by 5 bases and J by 0 bases, with 8 bases between them.

The rearrangement joins TRBV7-2 to TRBJ1-5; 7 nucleotides align to TRBD1. Per germline, CDR1 SGHTA and CDR2 FQGNSA. This CDR3 is built from 14 residues. J lost 5 bases, V lost 5 bases, and 6 bases had no gene match. The DNA for the CDR3 is TGTGCCAGCAGCGTTCGACAGGGCGATCAGCCCCAGCATTTT. It is translated as CASSVRQGDQPQHF.